These 27 T cell receptor beta chains originate from one sample sequenced in a study of metastatic and nonmetastatic thyroid tumors (dated by TCRdb to 2020 to 2021). No treatment had been received by any patient before thyroid surgery. The library was produced with PCR. This sample was sequenced with an Illumina HiSeq 4000. The public reads were run again by TCRdb, first through fastp at Q25 and then through MiXCR, and only productive beta chains were kept. This sample holds approximately 21,000 clones; around 23% were observed only once. Of the sample, 71% is held by the ten largest clones. The sequenced sample consisted of blood. These receptors all stem from a male donor with papillary thyroid cancer or a benign thyroid nodule (not recorded which). Some clones in this sample may be carry-over from other donors' samples.

This clone has ten or more counts. V and J are TRBV5-1 and TRBJ2-5; D possibly matches TRBD1 or TRBD2 (6 bases each). Germline lookup yields CDR1 SGHRS and CDR2 YFSETQ. This CDR3 has 14 amino acids. V lost 3 bases, J lost 2 bases, and 11 bases lay in between. CDR3 in amino acids: CASSWQGTQETQYF. Written as DNA, the CDR3 is TGCGCCAGCAGCTGGCAGGGGACTCAAGAGACCCAGTACTTC.

This clone was picked up many times. The rearrangement links TRBV20-1 to TRBJ1-5, with D possibly TRBD1 on 5 matching bases. The V end was cut by 1 base, the J end by 0 bases, with 16 bases between. Germline loops: CDR1 DFQATT, CDR2 SNEGSKA (reference sequence). The CDR3 loop spans 17 amino acids. The CDR3 spells CSARGGRGGYSNQPQHF. The CDR3 DNA reads as TGCAGTGCTAGAGGTGGGAGGGGTGGCTATAGCAATCAGCCCCAGCATTTT.

This clone was detected a few times. The CDR3 loop reads CAVLGGPGELFF. The CDR3 DNA sequence: TGTGCGGTGCTGGGAGGTCCCGGGGAGCTGTTTTTT. The rearrangement joins TRBV6-1 to TRBJ2-2; perhaps TRBD2 as D (6 bases). The CDR3 is made up of 12 amino acids. Germline V lookup: CDR1 MNHNS, CDR2 SASEGT.

This clone was recorded a few times. V is TRBV28 and J is TRBJ1-1; D may be TRBD1 (6 bases). The CDR3 is 14 amino acids. V lost 6 bases and J lost 3, with 14 bases in between. The V gene's germline CDR1 is MDHEN and CDR2 SYDVKM. The DNA for the CDR3 is TGTGCCAGCAGGCAGGGAGGGGGGGACACTGAAGCTTTCTTT. Translation: CASRQGGGDTEAFF.

This clone occurred many times. V usage is TRBV7-9 and J usage is TRBJ2-5, with D uncertain. The germline V gene has CDR1 SEHNR and CDR2 FQNEAQ (reference sequence). The CDR3 sequence is 11 residues long. The ends were cut back, 2 bases at V and 13 bases at J, with 11 bases in the middle. The CDR3, as DNA: TGTGCCAGCAGCTTAATGGTGCCCTTGTACTTC. Translated, it gives CASSLMVPLYF.

The table lists this clone with many counts. The V call is TRBV27, the J call TRBJ1-2, with D hard to call. Per the germline V gene, CDR1 is MNHEY and CDR2 is SMNVEV (reference sequence). Trimming left V 7 bases short and J 6 bases short, with 15 bases between. The CDR3 totals 13 residues. CDR3 nucleotide sequence: TGTGCCAGCAAGACGCCAGGCAGACATGGCTACACCTTC. This translates into CASKTPGRHGYTF.

There are many counts of this clone. The gene calls are TRBV30 and TRBJ2-1; TRBD1 aligns across 8 bases. Looked up from germline, CDR1 is GTSNPN and CDR2 is SVGIG (reference sequence). The CDR3 contains 11 residues. Germline trimming cut 5 bases from V and 9 bases from J; bases unmatched to any gene: 3. The CDR3 reads CAWDRGTEQFF. CDR3 sequence (DNA): TGTGCCTGGGACAGGGGTACTGAGCAGTTCTTC.

This clone came up a few times. The V and J genes are TRBV9 and TRBJ1-1, with unresolved D. The CDR3 spans 13 residues. CDR1 is SGDLS, CDR2 YYNGEE, per germline. V lost 0 bases and J lost 2, with 5 bases in between. The CDR3 protein is CASSVADNTEAFF. CDR3 nucleotide sequence: TGTGCCAGCAGCGTAGCGGACAACACTGAAGCTTTCTTT.

This clone was seen only a few times. The rearrangement links TRBV7-9 to TRBJ2-1; no clear D. The V end lost 3 bases, the J end lost 8 bases, and 2 bases lay between the germline ends. This CDR3 region has 10 residues. Germline V gene data show CDR1 as SEHNR and CDR2 as FQNEAQ (reference sequence). CDR3 amino acids: CASSLDEQFF. Written as DNA, the CDR3 is TGTGCCAGCAGCTTGGATGAGCAGTTCTTC.

Ten or more counts support this clone. This specimen includes other DNA sequences encoding the same CDR3. V is TRBV10-1 and J is TRBJ2-7; 7 nucleotides match TRBD2. The CDR3 is 15 amino acids. V gave up 0 bases and J gave up 3 bases; unmatched junction bases: 5. Germline V lookup: CDR1 WNHNN, CDR2 SYGVQD (reference sequence). CDR3 DNA: TGCGCCAGCAGTGAGTCGGGAGGGACGGTCTACGAGCAGTACTTC. Translated, it gives CASSESGGTVYEQYF.

This clone has a count of ten or more. The chain links TRBV12-3 or TRBV12-4 to TRBJ2-1, with 11 bases matching TRBD2. The V segment lost 7 bases and the J segment 5 bases; nucleotides outside the gene matches: 13. The CDR3 is 17 residues long. CDR3 amino acids: CASIQPGGLAVHNEQFF. As DNA, the CDR3 is TGTGCCAGCATCCAGCCCGGGGGACTAGCGGTACACAATGAGCAGTTCTTC.

At least ten counts were recorded for this clone. The gene calls are TRBV20-1 and TRBJ1-3, with D possibly matching TRBD1 (5 bases). The germline V and J ends were trimmed by 5 bases and 4 bases, with 15 bases remaining between them. The V gene's germline CDR1 is DFQATT and CDR2 SNEGSKA (reference sequence). The CDR3 extends over 14 amino acids. CDR3 region: CSALPGTLGNTIYF. CDR3 sequence (DNA): TGCAGTGCTCTTCCCGGGACCCTGGGAAACACCATATATTTT.

This chain uses TRBV6-2 or TRBV6-3 with TRBJ1-6; a weak D match, TRBD1 (6 bases). V was pared by 4 bases and J by 0 bases, with 16 bases between. The length of the CDR3 is 18 residues. Germline V gene data show CDR1 as MNHEY and CDR2 as SVGEGT. Written as DNA, the CDR3 is TGTGCCAGCAGTTCTCCGCGGGGGCCTGGCTCCTATAATTCACCCCTCCACTTT. Its translation: CASSSPRGPGSYNSPLHF.

The table lists this clone with many counts. The J gene is TRBJ2-3, the V gene TRBV2; D possibly uses TRBD1 or TRBD2 (5 bases each). Trimming shortened V by 0 bases and J by 2 bases, and 9 bases separated the two germline ends. Germline V lookup: CDR1 SNHLY, CDR2 FYNNEI. This CDR3 is 15 amino acids long. CDR3 sequence: CASSEAGVPTDTQYF. In DNA, the CDR3 is TGTGCCAGCAGTGAAGCGGGGGTGCCCACAGATACGCAGTATTTT.

The chain recombines TRBV30 with TRBJ2-3, with D uncertain. The CDR3 covers 15 residues. V lost 2 bases and J lost 12, with 24 bases in between. Germline CDR1 GTSNPN, CDR2 SVGIG (reference sequence). The CDR3: CAWSLPVARMETQYF. CDR3 bases: TGTGCCTGGAGTCTCCCGGTGGCTAGGATGGAGACCCAGTATTTT.

This clone has at least ten counts. This chain uses TRBV15 with TRBJ2-2; 10 nucleotides line up with TRBD2. Unmatched junction bases numbered 7, after V lost 3 bases and J lost 6 bases. Germline CDR1 is LNHNV and CDR2 is YYDKDF (reference sequence). The CDR3 spans 16 residues. This chain's CDR3 is CATSSLSGRASGELFF. CDR3 bases: TGTGCCACCAGCAGTTTAAGCGGGAGGGCCTCCGGGGAGCTGTTTTTT.

This clone showed up many times. This chain uses TRBV28 with TRBJ1-6; D ambiguous. The CDR3 consists of 12 residues. Germline V gives CDR1 MDHEN, CDR2 SYDVKM. With 3 bases removed from V and 6 bases from J, the gap between germline ends came to 3 bases. The CDR3 DNA reads as TGTGCCAGCAGTTTGGTTAATTCACCCCTCCACTTT. Protein: CASSLVNSPLHF.

This clone was observed many times. V is TRBV10-3 and J is TRBJ2-2; D is ambiguous. V lost 9 bases and J lost 8, with 19 bases in between. The CDR3 has 14 residues. Germline assignment: CDR1 ENHRY and CDR2 SYGVKD. The CDR3 nucleotides read TGTGCCATGAGAGACAAATTCGTTACAGGGGAGCTGTTTTTT. This codes for CAMRDKFVTGELFF.

The table lists this clone with many counts. The rearrangement uses TRBV6-1 and TRBJ1-3; TRBD1 might be the D (5 bases). This CDR3 spans 14 amino acids. Germline lookup yields CDR1 MNHNS and CDR2 SASEGT. Trimming shortened V by 10 bases and J by 4 bases, and 17 bases separated the two germline ends. The CDR3 loop is CAIKRQTIGNTIYF. Here the CDR3 DNA reads TGTGCCATCAAAAGACAGACGATCGGAAACACCATATATTTT.

This clone came up many times. This chain uses TRBV3-1 with TRBJ2-4; tentatively, D is TRBD2 (6 bases). The germline CDR1 and CDR2 sequences are LGHDT and YNNKEL (reference sequence). V was shortened by 4 bases and J by 6 bases, with 13 bases between the two germline ends. CDR3 length: 14 amino acids. The CDR3 DNA follows: TGTGCCAGCAGCCCGCGGACTACGGTAAACATTCAGTACTTC. As protein: CASSPRTTVNIQYF.

There are many counts of this clone. V is TRBV11-2 and J is TRBJ1-6; no reliable D call. Germline loops: CDR1 SGHAT, CDR2 FQNNGV. The CDR3 has 14 amino acids. Trimming removed 1 base from V and 6 bases from J, with 7 bases in between. Here the CDR3 DNA reads TGTGCCAGCAGCTTAGTAGCCCTTAATTCACCCCTCCACTTT. Residues: CASSLVALNSPLHF.

Regarding this clone: An end of the junction differs from the germline gene, which may be a read error. Other DNA sequences from this sample encode an identical CDR3 as well. The chain has TRBV19 and TRBJ2-3, with D perhaps TRBD2 (5 bases). The CDR3 is 14 amino acids. The germline gives CDR1 LNHDA, CDR2 SQIVND (reference sequence). The CDR3 DNA reads as TGTGCCAGTAGTAGTACGGGAAGCACGGATACTCAGTATTTT. Translating it yields CASSSTGSTDTQYF.

This clone was observed many times. The chain couples TRBV5-4 to TRBJ2-1; 8 bases align to TRBD2. CDR1 and CDR2 from the germline V gene are SGHNT and YYREEE (reference sequence). The junction had 2 bases not matched to a gene; V was cut back by 2 bases and J by 4 bases. CDR3 size: 14 residues. DNA for the CDR3: TGTGCCAGCAGCTTAGGCGGGAGGTACAATGAGCAGTTCTTC. As protein: CASSLGGRYNEQFF. The full variable domain, with the rest looked up from reference TRBV5-4 and TRBJ2-1, is ETGVTQSPTHLIKTRGQQVTLRCSSQSGHNTVSWYQQALGQGPQFIFQYYREEENGRGNFPPRFSGLQFPNYSSELNVNALELDDSALYLCASSLGGRYNEQFFGPGTRLTVL.

This clone showed up just a few times. The germline gene is not matched at one end of the junction; a read error may be the cause. The V call is TRBV12-3 or TRBV12-4, the J call TRBJ2-1; perhaps D is TRBD1 or TRBD2 (5 bases each). The length of the CDR3 is 11 residues. The CDR3 DNA reads as TGTGCCAGCAGCTTAGGGACGTGGCAGTTCTTC. It encodes CASSLGTWQFF.

This clone was observed at least ten times. V gene TRBV20-1 combines with J gene TRBJ2-1, with TRBD2 identical over 10 bases. Germline V CDR1 and CDR2: DFQATT, SNEGSKA (reference sequence). J gave up 4 bases and V 2 bases, and 8 bases lay outside the gene matches. This CDR3 comprises 16 residues. The CDR3 reads CSARSFTSGDYNEQFF. CDR3 in DNA: TGCAGTGCTAGATCTTTTACTAGCGGGGATTACAATGAGCAGTTCTTC.

This clone has at least ten counts. This chain joins TRBV27 and TRBJ1-5, with D perhaps TRBD1 (6 bases). The CDR3 totals 17 residues. The germline V gene encodes CDR1 MNHEY and CDR2 SMNVEV (reference sequence). Trimming removed 4 bases at V and 4 bases at J, with 20 bases between. The CDR3 bases are TGTGCCAGCAGTTCAATAAGGGGTGGGACACTTAATCAGCCCCAGCATTTT. Amino acids: CASSSIRGGTLNQPQHF.

This clone has at least ten counts. The chain carries TRBV28 and TRBJ2-3; 9 bases are a match to TRBD1. Trimming took 6 bases from V and 2 from J; bases not matched to a gene: 12. CDR3 length: 17 residues. Germline values: CDR1 MDHEN, CDR2 SYDVKM. CDR3 in amino acids: CASSPSLQGAITDTQYF. The CDR3 DNA sequence: TGTGCCAGCAGCCCCAGCCTACAGGGGGCTATCACAGATACGCAGTATTTT.